One sample yielded the 14 T cell receptor beta chains listed below, sequenced in a study of T-cell reconstitution after alpha-beta-depleted transplantation in children. The TCRbeta library was prepared with unique molecular identifiers. TCRdb re-called the PCR reads through MiXCR, storing one row per CDR3 protein. The sample includes a few hundred thousand distinct CDR3 sequences, 9% to 10% of them seen just once. The sequences come from PBMCs from the stem cell graft donor, collected from the stem cell graft. The origin of the receptors is a human donor who donated a stem cell graft to a child with SCID.

This clonotype was seen repeatedly, ten times or more. The V and J genes are TRBV6-5 and TRBJ1-5; 9 bases are shared with TRBD1. The germline V gene encodes CDR1 MNHEY and CDR2 SVGAGI. This CDR3 has 17 amino acids. V lost 6 bases, J lost 0 bases, and 9 bases stayed unmatched. DNA for the CDR3: TGTGCCAGCAGCTTATTCGGGACAGGGAATAGCAATCAGCCCCAGCATTTT. This sequence encodes CASSLFGTGNSNQPQHF.

In its sample, this clonotype was seen many times. The chain couples TRBV11-2 to TRBJ1-6; D perhaps matches TRBD1 (5 bases). Germline V CDR1 and CDR2: SGHAT, FQNNGV. Trimming stripped 2 bases from V and 15 bases from J, with 11 bases between. The CDR3 loop spans 12 amino acids. CDR3 in DNA: TGTGCCAGCAGCTTACCACCGGGACGCCTCCACTTT. It yields the protein CASSLPPGRLHF.

This clonotype occurred many times. V is TRBV7-6 and J is TRBJ2-3, with D perhaps assigned TRBD1 or TRBD2 (6 bases each). With 1 base removed from V and 2 bases from J, the gap between germline ends came to 19 bases. CDR1 and CDR2 (germline): SGHVS, FNYEAQ. This CDR3 has 18 residues. CDR3 region: CASSLEAAGGGHTDTQYF. The CDR3 DNA is TGTGCCAGCAGCTTAGAGGCCGCTGGAGGGGGACACACAGATACGCAGTATTTT.

The sample holds many counts of this clonotype. The gene calls are TRBV5-1 and TRBJ1-1; 8 positions agree with TRBD1. J lost 7 bases, V lost 4 bases, and 24 bases had no gene match. The CDR3 contains 19 residues. Germline V gene sequence: CDR1 SGHRS, CDR2 YFSETQ. CDR3 nucleotide sequence: TGCGCCAGCAGCGACCGGAGGACGGGACAGGCGCTCCAAAGGGTTGAAGCTTTCTTT. This translates into CASSDRRTGQALQRVEAFF.

This clonotype was detected many times. The chain has TRBV20-1 and TRBJ1-5; a possible D gene is TRBD1 (5 bases). Germline-derived CDR1 and CDR2 are DFQATT and SNEGSKA (reference sequence). This CDR3 is 14 amino acids long. Trimming took 3 bases from V and 3 from J, leaving 12 bases between them. The CDR3 loop reads CSARATANNQPQHF. DNA of the CDR3: TGCAGTGCTAGGGCGACAGCTAACAATCAGCCCCAGCATTTT.

This clonotype was observed at least ten times. In nucleotides, the CDR3 is TGCGCCAGCAGCTTGTCGGGTTGGGATACGCAGTATTTT. It encodes CASSLSGWDTQYF. The chain combines TRBV5-1 with TRBJ2-3; D unresolved. Germline V gene data show CDR1 as SGHRS and CDR2 as YFSETQ. The CDR3 runs to 13 residues. V lost 1 base and J 6 bases, leaving 9 bases between the germline ends.

Many counts were recorded for this clonotype. J is TRBJ2-3 and V is TRBV5-1, with D maybe TRBD2 (6 bases). Germline CDR1 is SGHRS and CDR2 is YFSETQ. The CDR3 contains 13 residues. V was shortened by 7 bases and J by 1 base, with 10 bases between the two germline ends. This CDR3 is CASGEVGTDTQYF. As DNA, the CDR3 is TGCGCCAGCGGGGAGGTGGGCACAGATACGCAGTATTTT.

This clonotype was seen many times. V usage is TRBV5-1 and J usage is TRBJ1-2; D gene ambiguous. Trimming cost V 3 bases and J 4 bases, with 19 bases left between them. CDR3 length: 16 residues. Germline values: CDR1 SGHRS, CDR2 YFSETQ. The CDR3 spells CASSSYFTGPGYGYTF. The CDR3 bases are TGCGCCAGCAGCTCCTACTTTACGGGCCCGGGCTATGGCTACACCTTC.

This clonotype showed up many times. J is TRBJ2-7 and V is TRBV7-2; D is unresolved. Germline V gene lookup returns CDR1 SGHTA and CDR2 FQGNSA. The ends were cut back, 5 bases at V and 5 bases at J, with 7 bases in the middle. The CDR3 length is 11 residues. The CDR3 sequence: CASSNWDEQYF. The CDR3 nucleotides read TGTGCCAGCAGCAACTGGGACGAGCAGTACTTC.

This clonotype was counted ten times or more. V is TRBV5-6 and J is TRBJ1-5, with 10 bases aligning to TRBD1. Germline-derived CDR1 and CDR2 are SGHDT and YYEEEE. The CDR3 spans 18 residues. Trimming removed 3 bases from V and 6 bases from J; junction bases left unmatched: 15. CDR3 residues: CASSYSPGQGIRSQPQHF. CDR3 nucleotide sequence: TGTGCCAGCAGCTATTCCCCGGGACAGGGGATTAGGAGTCAGCCCCAGCATTTT.

This clonotype occurred many times. The CDR3 coding sequence is TGTGCCAGCACCACAGGGGAAGGGGGCTACTACAATGAGCAGTTCTTC. It encodes CASTTGEGGYYNEQFF. The chain is built from TRBV7-9 and TRBJ2-1, with 7 positions matching TRBD1. V gave up 7 bases and J gave up 3 bases; unmatched junction bases: 12. This CDR3 contains 16 residues. Germline lookup yields CDR1 SEHNR and CDR2 FQNEAQ (reference sequence).

This clonotype has a count of ten or more. J is TRBJ2-3 and V is TRBV7-9, with D unclear. Germline values: CDR1 SEHNR, CDR2 FQNEAQ (reference sequence). Trimming took off 3 bases at V and 0 bases at J, with 7 bases between the two ends. CDR3 length equals 14 residues. In DNA, the CDR3 is TGTGCCAGCAGCTTTACGTCTAGCACAGATACGCAGTATTTT. Its protein product is CASSFTSSTDTQYF.

This clonotype was recorded at least ten times. V usage is TRBV7-8 and J usage is TRBJ2-1, with 7 bases that match TRBD1. CDR1 and CDR2 (germline): SGHVS, FQNEAQ. The V segment lost 1 base and the J segment 7 bases; nucleotides outside the gene matches: 7. This CDR3 has 15 amino acids. The CDR3 sequence is CASSLDLTGINEQFF. The CDR3 DNA reads as TGTGCCAGCAGCTTAGACCTGACAGGGATTAATGAGCAGTTCTTC.

This clonotype was seen at least ten times. The chain combines TRBV12-3 or TRBV12-4 with TRBJ1-5; a weak D match, TRBD1 (5 bases). Trimming cost V 7 bases and J 0 bases, with 19 bases left between them. This CDR3 spans 17 amino acids. Written as DNA, the CDR3 is TGTGCCAGCACCCTCTCCCGGGGGATCGATAGCAATCAGCCCCAGCATTTT. This codes for CASTLSRGIDSNQPQHF.